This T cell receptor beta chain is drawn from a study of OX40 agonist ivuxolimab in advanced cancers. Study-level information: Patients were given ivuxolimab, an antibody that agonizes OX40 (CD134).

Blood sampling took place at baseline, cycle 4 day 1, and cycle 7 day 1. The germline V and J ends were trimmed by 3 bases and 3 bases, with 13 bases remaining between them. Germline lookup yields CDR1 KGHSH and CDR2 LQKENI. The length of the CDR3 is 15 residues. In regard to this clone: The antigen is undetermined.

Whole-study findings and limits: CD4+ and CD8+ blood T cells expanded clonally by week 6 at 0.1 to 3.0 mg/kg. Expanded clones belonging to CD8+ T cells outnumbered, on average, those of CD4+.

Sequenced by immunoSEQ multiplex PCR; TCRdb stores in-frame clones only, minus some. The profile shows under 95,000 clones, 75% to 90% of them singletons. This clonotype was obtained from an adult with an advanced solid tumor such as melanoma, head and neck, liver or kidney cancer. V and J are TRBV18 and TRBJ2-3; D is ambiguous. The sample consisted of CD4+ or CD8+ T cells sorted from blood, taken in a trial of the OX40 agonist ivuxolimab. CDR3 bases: TGTGCCAGCTCACCCGACTCCAGAGAGACAGATACGCAGTATTTT. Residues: CASSPDSRETDTQYF.